This TCR beta chain derives from a study of CD8+ T cells in alopecia areata. V dropped 3 bases and J dropped 1; count of bases not matched to a gene: 10. CDR1 is SGDLS, CDR2 YYNGEE, per germline. The CDR3 has 17 residues. It was cDNA, reverse transcribed from extracted RNA, that served as the sequencing template. Some clones are missing from TCRdb's copy, which holds only in-frame ones; the method was immunoSEQ multiplex PCR. The data show 170,000 or so clones, 59% seen once. V gene TRBV9 combines with J gene TRBJ2-4; the match to TRBD1 covers 7 bases. Here the sequenced sample was CD4+ T cells sorted from blood, taken at week 0. The origin of this receptor is a human donor with alopecia areata. The CDR3 sequence: CASSAYGQVKAKNIQYF. The CDR3 region has the DNA TGTGCCAGCAGCGCCTACGGACAGGTTAAGGCCAAAAACATTCAGTACTTC.